This entry describes one T cell receptor beta chain. In the study's own analysis: Estimation of nucleated cell counts relied on the amplification of reference gene primers. Sequencing used immunoSEQ multiplex PCR; TCRdb keeps in-frame clones, though not all of them. That table is the source of V, J and clone size, and D and trimming were worked out from the DNA. The data contain tens of thousands of clones, over 70% of them singletons. These data are taken from a study of blood T cell repertoires in COVID-19. In the study overall: T cells, B-cell-depleted T cells, or PBMCs supplied cDNA or gDNA.

This CDR3 is 16 amino acids long. J gave up 0 bases and V 9 bases, and 11 bases lay outside the gene matches. Germline V CDR1 and CDR2: LNHDA, SQIVND (reference sequence). The TCR comes from an elderly woman with acute or convalescent COVID-19. The rearrangement uses TRBV19 and TRBJ1-5; 7 bases are shared with TRBD1. The sample comprised peripheral blood. CDR3 loop: CASSVRTGYSNQPQHF. CDR3 sequence (DNA): TGTGCCAGCTCGGTGAGGACAGGTTATAGCAATCAGCCCCAGCATTTT. The variable domain in full, with the rest retrieved from reference TRBV19 and TRBJ1-5, is DGGITQSPKYLFRKEGQNVTLSCEQNLNHDAMYWYRQDPGQGLRLIYYSQIVNDFQKGDIAEGYSVSREKKESFPLTVTSAQKNPTAFYLCASSVRTGYSNQPQHFGDGTRLSIL.